This T cell receptor (beta chain) was sequenced for a study of OX40 agonist ivuxolimab in advanced cancers. Study-wide points: Both CD4+ and CD8+ T cell populations in blood had undergone clonal expansion by week 6 at 0.1 to 3.0 mg/kg.

This clone has more than one count but fewer than ten. No antigen is known for it. Clones were read by immunoSEQ multiplex PCR, and TCRdb kept only the in-frame ones, dropping some. The sample yields around 65,000 clones, about 80% seen once. Sequencing used CD4+ or CD8+ T cells sorted from blood, obtained in a trial of the OX40 agonist ivuxolimab. This TCR derives from an adult with an advanced solid tumor such as melanoma, head and neck, liver or kidney cancer.

The CDR3 is CASSLALADTQYF. In nucleotides, the CDR3 is TGTGCCAGCAGCTTAGCTCTAGCAGATACGCAGTATTTT. The rearrangement joins TRBV7-9 to TRBJ2-3; D ambiguous. Trimming shortened V by 0 bases and J by 4 bases, and 5 bases separated the two germline ends. The germline gives CDR1 SEHNR, CDR2 FQNEAQ (reference sequence). CDR3 length: 13 amino acids. Combining the CDR3 with reference TRBV7-9 and TRBJ2-3 gives the whole variable domain DTGVSQNPRHKITKRGQNVTFRCDPISEHNRLYWYRQTLGQGPEFLTYFQNEAQLEKSRLLSDRFSAERPKGSFSTLEIQRTEQGDSAMYLCASSLALADTQYFGPGTRLTVL.